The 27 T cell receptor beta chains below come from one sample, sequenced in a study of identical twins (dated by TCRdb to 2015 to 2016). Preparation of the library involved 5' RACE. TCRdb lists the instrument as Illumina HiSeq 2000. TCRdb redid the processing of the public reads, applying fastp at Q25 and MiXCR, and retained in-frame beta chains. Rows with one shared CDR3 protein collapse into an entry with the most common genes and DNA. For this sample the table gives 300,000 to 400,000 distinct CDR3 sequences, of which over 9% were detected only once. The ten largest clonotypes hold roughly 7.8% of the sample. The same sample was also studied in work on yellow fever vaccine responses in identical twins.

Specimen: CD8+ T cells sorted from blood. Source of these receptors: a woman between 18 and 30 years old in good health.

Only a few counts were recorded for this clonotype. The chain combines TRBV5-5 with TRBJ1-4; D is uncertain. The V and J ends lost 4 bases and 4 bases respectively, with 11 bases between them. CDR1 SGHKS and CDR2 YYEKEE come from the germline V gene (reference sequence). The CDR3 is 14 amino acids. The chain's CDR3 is CASSVGRFNEKLFF. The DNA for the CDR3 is TGTGCCAGCAGCGTCGGCAGGTTTAATGAAAAACTGTTTTTT.

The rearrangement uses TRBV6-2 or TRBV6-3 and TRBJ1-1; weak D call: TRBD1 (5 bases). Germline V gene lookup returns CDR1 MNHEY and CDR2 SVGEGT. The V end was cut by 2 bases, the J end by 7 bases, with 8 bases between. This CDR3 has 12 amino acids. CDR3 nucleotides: TGTGCCAGCAGTTACGACAGACTTGAAGCTTTCTTT. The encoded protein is CASSYDRLEAFF.

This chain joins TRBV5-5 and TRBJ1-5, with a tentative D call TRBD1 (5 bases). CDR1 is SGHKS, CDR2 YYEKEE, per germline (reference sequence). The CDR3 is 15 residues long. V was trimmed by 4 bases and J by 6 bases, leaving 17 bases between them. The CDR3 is CASSRQWGVSQPQHF. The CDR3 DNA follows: TGTGCCAGCAGCAGACAATGGGGGGTTAGTCAGCCCCAGCATTTT. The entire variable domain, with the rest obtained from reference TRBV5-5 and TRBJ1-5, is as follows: DAGVTQSPTHLIKTRGQQVTLRCSPISGHKSVSWYQQVLGQGPQFIFQYYEKEERGRGNFPDRFSARQFPNYSSELNVNALLLGDSALYLCASSRQWGVSQPQHFGDGTRLSIL.

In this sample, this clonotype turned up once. The CDR3 loop reads CASSLKPDSYNEQFF. The CDR3 DNA follows: TGTGCCAGCAGCTTGAAGCCGGACTCCTACAATGAGCAGTTCTTC. V and J are TRBV5-6 and TRBJ2-1; no definite D call. Trimming removed 1 base at V and 0 bases at J, with 8 bases between. This CDR3 comprises 15 residues. Germline CDR1 reads SGHDT; CDR2 reads YYEEEE.

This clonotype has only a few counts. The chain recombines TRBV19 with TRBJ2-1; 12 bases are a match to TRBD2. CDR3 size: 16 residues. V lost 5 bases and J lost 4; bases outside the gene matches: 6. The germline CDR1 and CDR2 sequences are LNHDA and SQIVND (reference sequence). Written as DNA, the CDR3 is TGTGCCAGTAGTTCCTCTAGCGGGGGGGGATACAATGAGCAGTTCTTC. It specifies CASSSSSGGGYNEQFF.

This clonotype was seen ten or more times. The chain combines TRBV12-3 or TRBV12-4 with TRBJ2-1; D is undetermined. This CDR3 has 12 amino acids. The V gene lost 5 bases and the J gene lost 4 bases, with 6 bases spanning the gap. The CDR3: CASSAVYNEQFF. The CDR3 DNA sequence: TGTGCCAGCAGTGCCGTTTACAATGAGCAGTTCTTC.

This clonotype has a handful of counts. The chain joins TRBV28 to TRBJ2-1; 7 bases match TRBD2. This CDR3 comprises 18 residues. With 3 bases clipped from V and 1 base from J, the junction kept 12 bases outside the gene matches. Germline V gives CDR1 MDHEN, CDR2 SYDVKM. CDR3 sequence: CASSFPYTAGASYNEQFF. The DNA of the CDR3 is TGTGCCAGCAGTTTCCCGTATACGGCGGGAGCATCCTACAATGAGCAGTTCTTC.

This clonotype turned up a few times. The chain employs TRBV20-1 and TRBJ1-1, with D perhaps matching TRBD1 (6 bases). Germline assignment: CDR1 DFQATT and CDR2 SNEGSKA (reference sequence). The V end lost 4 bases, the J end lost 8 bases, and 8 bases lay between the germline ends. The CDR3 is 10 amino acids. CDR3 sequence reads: CSATTGEAFF. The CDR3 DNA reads TGCAGTGCTACGACAGGAGAAGCTTTCTTT.

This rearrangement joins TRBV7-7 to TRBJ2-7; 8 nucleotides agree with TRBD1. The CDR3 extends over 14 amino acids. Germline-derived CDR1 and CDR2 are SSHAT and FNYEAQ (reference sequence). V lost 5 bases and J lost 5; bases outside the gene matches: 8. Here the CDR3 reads CASSQGQGTHEQYF. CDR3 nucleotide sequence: TGTGCCAGCAGCCAAGGACAGGGTACCCACGAGCAGTACTTC.

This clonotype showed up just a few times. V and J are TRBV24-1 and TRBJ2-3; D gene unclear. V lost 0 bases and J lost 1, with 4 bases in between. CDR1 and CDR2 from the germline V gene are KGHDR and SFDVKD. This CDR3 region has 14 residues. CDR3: CATSDLQGTDTQYF. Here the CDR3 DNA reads TGTGCCACCAGTGATTTGCAGGGCACAGATACGCAGTATTTT.

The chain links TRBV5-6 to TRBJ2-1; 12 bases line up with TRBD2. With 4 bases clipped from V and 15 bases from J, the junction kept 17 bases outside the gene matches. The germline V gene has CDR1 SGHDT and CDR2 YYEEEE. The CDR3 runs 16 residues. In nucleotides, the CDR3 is TGTGCCAGCAGCCGTCGGACTAGCGGGGACCCAGTAGTTCGGTTCTTC. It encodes CASSRRTSGDPVVRFF.

The CDR3 region is CASSRPGGPYEQYF. The CDR3 nucleotides read TGCGCCAGCAGCCGCCCGGGAGGGCCGTACGAGCAGTACTTC. The V call is TRBV4-1, the J call TRBJ2-7, with 8 bases matching TRBD2. Germline V lookup: CDR1 MGHRA, CDR2 YSYEKL. The CDR3 length is 14 residues. The V segment lost 4 bases and the J segment 4 bases; nucleotides outside the gene matches: 6.

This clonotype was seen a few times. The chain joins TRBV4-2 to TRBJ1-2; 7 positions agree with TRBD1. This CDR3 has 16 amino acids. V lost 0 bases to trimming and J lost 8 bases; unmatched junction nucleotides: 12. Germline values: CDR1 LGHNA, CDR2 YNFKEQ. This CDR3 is CASSQDRGGTALGYTF. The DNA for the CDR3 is TGTGCCAGCAGCCAAGATCGGGGCGGGACAGCTCTCGGCTACACCTTC.

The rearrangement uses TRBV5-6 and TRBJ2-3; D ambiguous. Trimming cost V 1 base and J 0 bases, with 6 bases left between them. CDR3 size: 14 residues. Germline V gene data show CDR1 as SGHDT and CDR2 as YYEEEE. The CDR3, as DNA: TGTGCCAGCAGCTTGCTACAGAGCACAGATACGCAGTATTTT. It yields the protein CASSLLQSTDTQYF.

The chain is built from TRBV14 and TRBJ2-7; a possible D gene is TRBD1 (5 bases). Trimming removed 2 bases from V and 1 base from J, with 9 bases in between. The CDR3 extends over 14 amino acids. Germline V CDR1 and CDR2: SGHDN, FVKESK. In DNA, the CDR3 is TGTGCCAGCAGCCAAACAGGTGATTCCTACGAGCAGTACTTC. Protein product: CASSQTGDSYEQYF.

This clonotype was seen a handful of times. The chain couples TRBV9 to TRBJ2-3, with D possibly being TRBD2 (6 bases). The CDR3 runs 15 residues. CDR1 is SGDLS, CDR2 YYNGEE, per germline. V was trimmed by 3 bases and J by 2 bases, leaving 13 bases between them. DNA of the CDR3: TGTGCCAGCAGCGAGTGGGACTCCACCACAGATACGCAGTATTTT. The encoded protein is CASSEWDSTTDTQYF.

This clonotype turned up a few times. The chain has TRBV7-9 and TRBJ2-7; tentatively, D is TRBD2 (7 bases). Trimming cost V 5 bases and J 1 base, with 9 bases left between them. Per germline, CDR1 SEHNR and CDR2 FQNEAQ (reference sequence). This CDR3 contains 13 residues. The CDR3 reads CASSGGASYEQYF. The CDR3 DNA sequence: TGTGCCAGCAGCGGGGGGGCTTCCTACGAGCAGTACTTC.

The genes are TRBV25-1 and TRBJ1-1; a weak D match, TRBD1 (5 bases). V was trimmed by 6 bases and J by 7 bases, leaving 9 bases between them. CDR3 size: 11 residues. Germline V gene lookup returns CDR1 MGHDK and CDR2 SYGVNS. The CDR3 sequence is CASSHRIEAFF. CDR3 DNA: TGTGCCAGCAGCCACAGGATTGAAGCTTTCTTT.

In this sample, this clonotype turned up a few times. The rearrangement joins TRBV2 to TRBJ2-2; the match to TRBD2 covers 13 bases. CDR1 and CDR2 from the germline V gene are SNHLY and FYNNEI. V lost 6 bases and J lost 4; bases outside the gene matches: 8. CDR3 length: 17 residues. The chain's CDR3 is CASSDGLAGDLTGELFF. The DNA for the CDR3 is TGTGCCAGCAGCGATGGACTAGCGGGAGACCTCACCGGGGAGCTGTTTTTT.

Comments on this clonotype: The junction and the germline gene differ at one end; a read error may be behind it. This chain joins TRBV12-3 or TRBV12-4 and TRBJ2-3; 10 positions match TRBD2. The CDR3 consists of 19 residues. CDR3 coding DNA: TGTGCCCGCAGTTTACGCCTAGCGGGGGTCAGATCAAACACAGATACGCAGTATTTT. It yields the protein CARSLRLAGVRSNTDTQYF.

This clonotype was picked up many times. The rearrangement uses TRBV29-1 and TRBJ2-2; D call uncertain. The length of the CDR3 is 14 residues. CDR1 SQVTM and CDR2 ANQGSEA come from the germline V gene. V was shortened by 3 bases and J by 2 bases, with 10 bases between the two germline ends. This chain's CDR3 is CSVDPADNTGELFF. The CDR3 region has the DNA TGCAGCGTTGACCCAGCTGATAACACCGGGGAGCTGTTTTTT.

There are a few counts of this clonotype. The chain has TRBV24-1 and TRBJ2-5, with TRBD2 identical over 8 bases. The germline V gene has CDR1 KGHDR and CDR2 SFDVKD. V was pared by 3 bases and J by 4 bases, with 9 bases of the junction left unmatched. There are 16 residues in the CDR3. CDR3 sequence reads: CATSDVRGAILETQYF. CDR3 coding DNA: TGTGCCACCAGTGATGTGCGGGGGGCGATTTTAGAGACCCAGTACTTC.

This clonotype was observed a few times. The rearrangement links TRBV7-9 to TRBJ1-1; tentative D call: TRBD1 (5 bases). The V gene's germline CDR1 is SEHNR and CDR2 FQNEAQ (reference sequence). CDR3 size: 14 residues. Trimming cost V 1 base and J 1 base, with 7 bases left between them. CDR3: CASSLDGQNTEAFF. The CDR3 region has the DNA TGTGCCAGCAGCTTAGACGGACAGAACACTGAAGCTTTCTTT.

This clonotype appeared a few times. This CDR3 reads CASSLGERSSSYNEQFF. The CDR3 DNA sequence: TGTGCCAGCAGCTTAGGCGAGCGGAGCAGCTCCTACAATGAGCAGTTCTTC. The chain has TRBV7-7 and TRBJ2-1, with D possibly matching TRBD2 (5 bases). CDR3 size: 17 residues. CDR1 is SSHAT, CDR2 FNYEAQ, per germline (reference sequence). The V gene lost 1 base and the J gene lost 0 bases, with 13 bases spanning the gap.

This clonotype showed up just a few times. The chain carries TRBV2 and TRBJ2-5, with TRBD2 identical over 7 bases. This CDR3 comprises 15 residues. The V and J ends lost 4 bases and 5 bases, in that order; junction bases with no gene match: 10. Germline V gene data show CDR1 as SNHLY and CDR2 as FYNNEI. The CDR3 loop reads CASSGQREGRETQYF. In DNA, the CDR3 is TGTGCCAGCAGTGGCCAGCGGGAAGGGAGGGAGACCCAGTACTTC.

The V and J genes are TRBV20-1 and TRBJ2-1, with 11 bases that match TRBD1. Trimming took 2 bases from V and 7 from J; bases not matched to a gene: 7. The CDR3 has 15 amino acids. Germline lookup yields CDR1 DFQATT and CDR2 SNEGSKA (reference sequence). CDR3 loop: CSARNSGTGGNEQFF. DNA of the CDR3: TGCAGTGCTAGAAACTCGGGGACAGGGGGAAATGAGCAGTTCTTC.

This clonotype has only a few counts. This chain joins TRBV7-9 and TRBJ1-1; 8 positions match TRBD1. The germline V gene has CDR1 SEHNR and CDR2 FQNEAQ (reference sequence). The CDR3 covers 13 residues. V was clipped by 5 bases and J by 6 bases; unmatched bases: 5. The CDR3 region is CASSTGTGAEAFF. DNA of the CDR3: TGTGCCAGCAGCACAGGGACAGGAGCTGAAGCTTTCTTT.